The clone carrying this TCR beta chain came up a few times. The data are from a study of neurological immune-mediated disorders. The cDNA came from 5'RACE, which used 10-nucleotide random UMIs. MiXCR, run by TCRdb on the 5' RACE reads, gives a single entry per CDR3 protein. Of more than 75,000 distinct CDR3 sequences detected, approximately 5% appear once; the ten largest clones hold 2.2%. The unsorted libraries were prepared from 2 million PBMCs (stored at -80 C). This CDR3 has 16 amino acids. Per the germline V gene, CDR1 is SGHVS and CDR2 is FQNEAQ. V shed 2 bases, J shed 6 bases, and the junction held 10 bases outside the gene matches.

V is TRBV7-8 and J is TRBJ2-3, with TRBD2 matching 8 bases. Sequencing used PBMCs. The sequence was collected from a woman between 25 and 40 years old with multiple sclerosis. The CDR3 region is CASSLWGGGMDDTQYF. The DNA of the CDR3 is TGTGCCAGCAGCTTATGGGGCGGGGGGATGGACGATACGCAGTATTTT.